This record covers a single TCR beta chain. Looked up from germline, CDR1 is SGHAT and CDR2 is FQNNGV. V was pared by 3 bases and J by 3 bases, with 11 bases between. CDR3 size: 15 residues. Per the authors' pipeline: ImmunoSEQ output held junction-only sequences without quality scores, so filtering differed. Clones were sequenced by immunoSEQ multiplex PCR, and TCRdb holds only the in-frame ones, with some missing. V, J and clone size are taken as reported in that table, and D and trimming were inferred from the DNA itself. The sample carries 2 million to 2.5 million clones, roughly 90% recorded once. This record comes from a study of shared clonotypes between healthy human individuals.

V gene TRBV11-2 combines with J gene TRBJ2-2; D is unresolved. This receptor was obtained from a man between 18 and 29 years old in good health. Some clones in this sample may be carry-over from other donors' samples. Sequencing was performed on naive CD4+ T cells from PBMCs. Subset in this sample: CD45RA+ positively selected. In DNA, the CDR3 is TGTGCCAGCAGCTTTGGGCAAAGGGACACCGGGGAGCTGTTTTTT. Protein: CASSFGQRDTGELFF.